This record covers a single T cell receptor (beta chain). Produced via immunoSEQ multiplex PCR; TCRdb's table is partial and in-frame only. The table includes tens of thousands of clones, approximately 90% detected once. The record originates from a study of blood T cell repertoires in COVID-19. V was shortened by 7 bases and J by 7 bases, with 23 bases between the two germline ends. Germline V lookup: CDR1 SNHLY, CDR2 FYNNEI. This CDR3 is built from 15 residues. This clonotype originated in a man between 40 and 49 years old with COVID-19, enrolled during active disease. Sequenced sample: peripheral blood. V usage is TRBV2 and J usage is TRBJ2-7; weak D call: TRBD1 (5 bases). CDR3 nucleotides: TGTGCCAGCACCATCCAAGGGTCGACAGTTGGGGAGCAGTACTTC. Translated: CASTIQGSTVGEQYF.